The next 12 T cell receptor beta chains were all read from a single sample in a study of blood T cell repertoires in COVID-19. Sequenced by immunoSEQ multiplex PCR; TCRdb stores in-frame clones only, minus some. The data contain 80,000 to 95,000 clones, roughly 84% of them singletons. Sequencing was carried out using peripheral blood. The receptors originated from a human donor in a cohort sampled during active COVID-19.

This chain joins TRBV7-8 and TRBJ2-1; 13 nucleotides line up with TRBD2. This CDR3 is built from 12 residues. Germline CDR1 is SGHVS and CDR2 is FQNEAQ. After removal of 4 bases from V and 13 bases from J, the junction contained 1 base not matched to a gene. CDR3 nucleotide sequence: TGTGCCAGCAGCTCGGGACTAGCGGGACAGTTCTTC. Its translation is CASSSGLAGQFF.

The rearrangement uses TRBV11-2 and TRBJ1-4, with D perhaps TRBD1 (6 bases). Trimming cost V 0 bases and J 4 bases, with 18 bases left between them. CDR1 SGHAT and CDR2 FQNNGV come from the germline V gene. The CDR3 totals 18 residues. The CDR3, as DNA: TGTGCCAGCAGCTTAGAGGGGGACATTCCCTCTTTTAATGAAAAACTGTTTTTT. Protein sequence: CASSLEGDIPSFNEKLFF.

This rearrangement joins TRBV11-2 to TRBJ2-1; D may be TRBD2 (6 bases). The CDR3 is made up of 18 amino acids. The V gene lost 1 base and the J gene lost 0 bases, with 16 bases spanning the gap. CDR1 and CDR2 from the germline V gene are SGHAT and FQNNGV. The CDR3 protein is CASSLVGDSFSSYNEQFF. As DNA, the CDR3 is TGTGCCAGCAGCTTAGTAGGGGACTCGTTCAGCTCCTACAATGAGCAGTTCTTC.

This clone was picked up a small number of times. V gene TRBV19 combines with J gene TRBJ1-5; D is unresolved. The V gene lost 3 bases and the J gene lost 0 bases, with 3 bases spanning the gap. Germline loops: CDR1 LNHDA, CDR2 SQIVND (reference sequence). The CDR3 is 13 residues long. The chain's CDR3 is CASSISSNQPQHF. CDR3 nucleotides: TGTGCCAGTAGTATCAGTAGCAATCAGCCCCAGCATTTT.

The chain joins TRBV12-3 or TRBV12-4 to TRBJ1-3; D remains unclear. V lost 5 bases and J 0 bases, leaving 5 bases between the germline ends. The CDR3 is made up of 13 amino acids. The DNA of the CDR3 is TGTGCCAGCAGTGTCAACTCTGGAAACACCATATATTTT. Translation: CASSVNSGNTIYF.

The chain carries TRBV29-1 and TRBJ2-1, with 9 bases aligning to TRBD2. The V gene end was trimmed by 3 bases and the J gene end by 7 bases; junction bases not matched to a gene: 7. The CDR3 consists of 14 residues. The V gene's germline CDR1 is SQVTM and CDR2 ANQGSEA. In nucleotides, the CDR3 is TGCAGCGTTGAGGGCAGCGGGAGGAGGAATGAGCAGTTCTTC. Translating it yields CSVEGSGRRNEQFF.

This chain links TRBV19 with TRBJ2-5; 7 nucleotides align to TRBD1. Per the germline V gene, CDR1 is LNHDA and CDR2 is SQIVND (reference sequence). Losses at the gene ends were 5 bases for V and 3 bases for J; bases not matched to a gene: 6. CDR3 length: 14 amino acids. In DNA form, the CDR3 reads TGTGCCAGTAGTCCCCAAGACAGGGAAGAGACCCAGTACTTC. Its protein is CASSPQDREETQYF.

J is TRBJ1-5 and V is TRBV19; D ambiguous. The V and J ends lost 5 bases and 1 base respectively, with 6 bases between them. Germline CDR1 is LNHDA and CDR2 is SQIVND (reference sequence). This CDR3 has 13 amino acids. The CDR3 sequence: CASSVQSNQPQHF. CDR3 DNA: TGTGCCAGTAGTGTACAGAGCAATCAGCCCCAGCATTTT.

This clone turned up a few times. V is TRBV14 and J is TRBJ2-7, with D maybe TRBD2 (5 bases). The germline V gene encodes CDR1 SGHDN and CDR2 FVKESK. The CDR3 is 14 amino acids. V gave up 0 bases and J gave up 4 bases, with 10 bases separating them. The chain's CDR3 is CASSQDLASYEQYF. The CDR3 DNA is TGTGCCAGCAGCCAAGACCTAGCATCGTACGAGCAGTACTTC.

The rearrangement uses TRBV28 and TRBJ2-7; D is perhaps TRBD1 (6 bases). V gave up 3 bases and J gave up 4 bases, with 7 bases separating them. This CDR3 has 12 residues. Per the germline V gene, CDR1 is MDHEN and CDR2 is SYDVKM. The CDR3 protein is CASSLQGYEQYF. The CDR3 region has the DNA TGTGCCAGCAGTTTGCAGGGGTACGAGCAGTACTTC.

This clone has just one count. V and J are TRBV28 and TRBJ2-7; D might be TRBD2 (5 bases). The germline V gene encodes CDR1 MDHEN and CDR2 SYDVKM. The V end was cut by 3 bases, the J end by 5 bases, with 17 bases between. The CDR3 runs 15 residues. CDR3 residues: CASSLGETPVNEQYF. CDR3 nucleotides: TGTGCCAGCAGTTTGGGAGAGACACCCGTCAACGAGCAGTACTTC.

This chain connects TRBV6-2 or TRBV6-3 to TRBJ1-1; 9 bases fit TRBD1. The germline V gene has CDR1 MNHEY and CDR2 SVGEGT. The V gene end was trimmed by 6 bases and the J gene end by 14 bases; junction bases not matched to a gene: 7. The CDR3 contains 11 residues. CDR3 in DNA: TGTGCCAGCAGCACCGGGACAGGGTCCTTCTTT. It encodes CASSTGTGSFF.